This T cell receptor beta chain was observed in a study of blood T cells in healthy people across ages. Study-level results: With age, beta diversity per million T cells declined roughly linearly, significantly by roughly 40.

Germline V gives CDR1 ENHRY, CDR2 SYGVKD. This CDR3 has 13 amino acids. Trimming cost V 0 bases and J 4 bases, with 5 bases left between them. PCR was performed a second time for about 7 to 11 cycles using a sample-barcoded 5' primer and a J-beta primer mix. Each TCR beta cDNA got a 12-nucleotide random molecular identifier. TCRdb passed the 5' RACE reads through MiXCR, listing each CDR3 protein once. The sample holds roughly 1.9 million distinct CDR3 sequences, roughly two fifths seen once. To note about this clonotype: Its antigen remains unknown. Lacking the conserved final phenylalanine or tryptophan, this CDR3 likely reflects a read error.

The V gene is TRBV10-3, the J gene TRBJ2-3; no definite D call. Input material: blood. The receptor comes from a human donor in good health. The CDR3 protein is CAISESVADTQYV. Written as DNA, the CDR3 is TGTGCCATCAGTGAGTCAGTGGCAGATACGCAGTATGTT.